This TCR beta chain appears in the sequencing data of a study of shared clonotypes between healthy human individuals (dated by TCRdb to the early 2020s). Background for the entire study: A couple of women and three men aged 18 to 49 years were included in the cohort. For each donor, CD4 naive and CD4 memory were each run on three plates, CD8 naive on two plates, and CD8 memory on one plate. Blood TCR repertoires of about five healthy adults were deeply sequenced to estimate repertoire size and the extent of clonotype sharing between individuals. Different laboratories and diverse techniques were used to prepare libraries and sequence TCR repertoires, to increase sequencing depth and limit assay-specific biases. Per donor, leukapheresis produced somewhere between about 0.8 and 9 billion PBMCs.

Spanning cysteine to phenylalanine, the CDR3 consists of 17 amino acids. The read is trimmed to its CDR3 DNA, 51 bases read in frame from base 1. A distance of 16 bases separates the germline ends of V and J, which lose 1 base and 3 bases respectively. Sequences LNHNV (CDR1) and YYDKDF (CDR2) are obtained from the germline V gene (reference sequence). TCR CDR3 regions were amplified from genomic DNA by multiplex PCR using the deep immunoSEQ assay. For each cell subset, the extracted genomic DNA was distributed evenly across all wells of several immunoSEQ 96-well plates, and each plate served as one replicate. For sorted subsets, each replicate PCR was loaded with 200 ng genomic DNA, equivalent to 30,000 or so T cell genomes. Purified libraries were measured with a Qubit 3.0 fluorometer, size-checked on a Bioanalyzer 2100, and measured again with the KAPA Library Quantification kit. Each immunoSEQ 96-well plate was sequenced on its own single-read 150-cycle Illumina NextSeq 550 flow cell. The study's processing was this. Because the immunoSEQ output included only junctional sequences and no quality scores, the filtering could not be the same as the filtering used for full-length reads. To assign V/J genes and CDR3, sequences were annotated using PyIR, a Python wrapper for IgBLAST v1.9, with IMGT germline references. Reads were removed for weak V/J assignments (E-value above 1e-6), missing CDR3, stop codons, out-of-frame junctions, or ambiguous translated residues. V3J clonotypes were defined by identical inferred V gene, J gene, and CDR3 amino acid sequence. The percentage overlap between two repertoires was calculated by dividing the number of shared unique clonotypes by the size of the smaller repertoire. Richness of each repertoire was evaluated using RTK rarefaction, the Chao1 estimator, and Recon v2.1 estimates of unobserved clonotypes. For all TCRbeta clonotypes obtained by the gDNA method from several donors, generation probabilities were computed with OLGA. Entries here come from immuneACCESS through TCRdb and include only in-frame sequences with V and J called. Some clones fail to appear in such tables; in the studies checked, an unresolved V gene covers under half of the shortfall, and the cause of the remainder is unknown. V, J and clone size are taken as reported in that table, and D and trimming were inferred from the DNA itself. Counted in this sample were roughly 2.1 million clones; under 95% of them appeared once. Approximately 1.7% of the sample lies in the top ten.

What the research found in general, with its limitations: Because the study included a small number of donors, the genetic and exposure-history diversity represented was limited. Higher generation probabilities were observed for clonotypes shared by all four sorted-subset donors than for non-shared clonotypes. Incomplete sequencing was indicated by rarefaction of sorted-subset datasets, despite the large sequencing depth. When several donors were compared, the shared fraction of clonotypes was roughly 4.8% for naive CD4, about 4% for naive CD8, 2% to 2.5% for memory CD4, and 0.35% to 0.5% for memory CD8. Estimated clonotype richness was generally larger for naive than for memory subsets. Sampling was restricted to blood, and TCR repertoires in tissue are likely to differ from TCR repertoires in blood. Pairwise subsampling led to the expectation that sequencing depth would affect the degree of clonotype sharing among donors.

Comment on this clone: Its antigen specificity is not known. There are no base qualities to consult, and no much larger clone falls within one base.

CD8 naive samples were CD45RO-negative cells positively selected for CCR7, giving a CD45RA+CCR7+ population that excluded TemRA cells. Donors were healthy HIV-negative adults with no recently reported acute infections or vaccinations. Every donor was a Caucasian adult residing in Nashville, Tennessee, USA. After blood collection by leukapheresis, PBMCs were isolated using Ficoll-Histopaque density gradient centrifugation and then cryopreserved in the vapor phase of liquid nitrogen. Purity and quantity of every magnetically sorted T cell population were checked by analytical flow cytometry. Genomic DNA was isolated from each sorted fraction and quantified by UV absorbance on a Nanodrop 2000c.

The clonotype originates from a man aged 18 to 29 in good health. Some clones in this sample may be carry-over from other donors' samples. This chain is built from TRBV15 and TRBJ2-1, with the D gene possibly TRBD1 or TRBD2, each one fitting 5 bases. Sequenced input: naive CD8+ T cells from PBMCs. According to the study, the label for this sample's cell subset or site signals: CD45RA+CCR7+. The encoded CDR3 is CATSRGLLEGIYNEQFF. The DNA sequence reads TGTGCCACCAGCAGAGGGTTACTAGAGGGGATCTACAATGAGCAGTTCTTC.